The T cell receptor beta chain under discussion was sequenced for a study of OX40 agonist ivuxolimab in advanced cancers. About the study: Patients' therapy was ivuxolimab, an antibody that acts as an agonist of OX40 (CD134). Findings of the study overall: At doses 0.1 to 3.0 mg/kg, CD4+ and CD8+ clones expanded. Also present in some nonresponders was a low level of normalized T-cell clonal expansion.

This CDR3 has 14 amino acids. Germline V lookup: CDR1 SGDLS, CDR2 YYNGEE. V was pared by 3 bases and J by 10 bases, with 12 bases of the junction left unmatched. This clone was recorded a few times. Its specificity is unknown. Researchers took blood at baseline, on cycle 4 day 1, and on cycle 7 day 1. Sequenced by immunoSEQ multiplex PCR; TCRdb stores in-frame clones only, minus some. The sample yields under 20,000 clones, 80% to 90% seen once. The clonotype comes from an adult with an advanced solid tumor such as melanoma, head and neck, liver or kidney cancer. The sequences come from CD4+ or CD8+ T cells sorted from blood, collected in a trial of the OX40 agonist ivuxolimab. V usage is TRBV9 and J usage is TRBJ1-1; 7 positions agree with TRBD1. This CDR3 reads CASSAARGGYGAFF. The CDR3 DNA follows: TGTGCCAGCAGCGCCGCCAGGGGGGGTTACGGAGCTTTCTTT.